The T cell receptor (beta chain) described here comes from a study of Ad26.COV2.S vaccination and SARS-CoV-2 variants (dated by TCRdb to the early 2020s). The study in broad terms: Donors in the vaccine arm were drawn from COV1001, a phase I-IIa trial of Ad26.COV2.S in healthy adults that was multicentre, randomized, double-blind and placebo-controlled. Ad26.COV2.S was administered intramuscularly at a dose of 5x10^10 or 1x10^11 viral particles, either as one shot or as two shots given 56 days apart. The specificity and breadth of SARS-CoV-2-reactive T cell receptors after Ad26.COV2.S vaccination were assessed by TCRbeta repertoire sequencing. The TCR-sequenced set comprised about 32 samples: around 20 Ad26.COV2.S vaccine recipients, 5 placebo recipients and 8 SARS-CoV-2 convalescent individuals. Participants in the trial were split at random into five groups of five each, receiving low-dose or high-dose Ad26.COV2.S once or twice, or else placebo on both occasions. Investigators remained blinded to trial group allocation during experiments and outcome assessment.

For this clone: Its antigen is currently not known. No base qualities exist here, and no much larger clone lies one base off it.

The immunoSEQ Assay was used to sequence TCRbeta CDR3 regions. After extraction, genomic DNA underwent amplification by bias-controlled multiplex PCR, followed by high-throughput sequencing. Per the authors' processing: To quantify the absolute abundance of every unique TCRbeta CDR3 region, sequences were collapsed and filtered. Usable DNA was measured by amplifying reference genes present in all nucleated cells, and TCRbeta template counts were normalized to that usable DNA to estimate T cell fraction. Repertoire TCRs were annotated as SARS-CoV-2-specific when V gene, CDR3 amino acid sequence and J gene were exactly matched to a known reactive TCR set. MIRA supplied the reference SARS-CoV-2 TCR set, which was filtered for enrichment in COVID-19-positive ImmuneCODE repertoires so that public or cross-reactive TCRs were removed. Drawing on the MIRA antigens, annotated TCRs were analysed further at the level of specific ORF or position within ORF. Breadth was defined as the number of annotated unique rearrangements divided by the total number of unique productive rearrangements, and depth was defined as the summed frequency of the annotated unique rearrangements. Two-sided Wilcoxon rank-sum tests were applied when comparing TCR breadth between groups. The table was pulled from immuneACCESS by TCRdb, which kept in-frame rearrangements only. Such tables lose some clones; where checked, under half of the loss comes from unresolved V genes, and the rest has no known cause. V, J and clone size reflect that table, while D and trimming were determined from the DNA. This sample is represented by 250,000 or so clones; about 83% of them were singletons. The leading ten clones occupy roughly 3% of the sample.

Study-wide conclusions, independent of this receptor: Comparable non-spike TCR breadth was observed between vaccine and placebo recipients, consistent with only spike being contained in the vaccine. The authors noted that the TCR breadth and depth analyses may have underestimated total T cell responses. The study lacked the statistical power to compare responses across vaccine doses or regimens. Compared with placebo recipients, Ad26.COV2.S recipients showed higher spike-specific TCR breadth (P = 0.0014). After vaccination, spike-specific CD8+ and CD4+ T cell responses were reported to show substantial breadth.

The treatment or condition tag for this specimen amounts to: 15 to 20 received Ad26.COV2.S at low or high dose, single or two shots; 5 received placebo; per-sample allocation not given. For vaccine and placebo recipients, the sequenced repertoires came from samples collected on day 63 after the first injection. Cohort 1b enrolled about two dozen adults aged 18-55 years at a single site in Boston, USA, between 29 July and 7 August 2020. Ad26.COV2.S was a replication-incompetent adenovirus type 26 vector expressing a prefusion-stabilized SARS-CoV-2 spike protein from the original Wuhan strain. As encoded in the germline V gene (reference sequence), CDR1 is LNHDA while CDR2 is SQIVND. There are 16 amino acids in the CDR3, from cysteine to phenylalanine inclusive. The sequence is cut down to CDR3 DNA, 48 bases in frame from base 1. V and J are trimmed by 4 bases and 1 base, and the gene matches miss 8 bases of the junction.

The source material was peripheral blood, sampled in a trial of Ad26.COV2.S vaccine versus placebo. The TCR originated in a person aged 18 to 59 who received the Ad26.COV2.S COVID-19 vaccine or a placebo. This sequence uses TRBV19 and TRBJ2-3, with 7 central nucleotides matching TRBD1. The CDR3 region reads CASSTNRGMGTDTQYF. The sequenced DNA is TGTGCCAGTAGTACCAACAGGGGAATGGGCACAGATACGCAGTATTTT. Beyond the CDR3, the reference TRBV19 and TRBJ2-3 genes provide the residues; the full variable domain reads: DGGITQSPKYLFRKEGQNVTLSCEQNLNHDAMYWYRQDPGQGLRLIYYSQIVNDFQKGDIAEGYSVSREKKESFPLTVTSAQKNPTAFYLCASSTNRGMGTDTQYFGPGTRLTVL.